The clone carrying this T cell receptor beta chain has more than one count but fewer than ten. Antigen: not known. Germline values: CDR1 SGHTA, CDR2 FQGNSA. The CDR3 runs 14 residues. Trimming removed 2 bases at V and 0 bases at J, with 8 bases between. These data come from a study of OX40 agonist ivuxolimab in advanced cancers. Sampled blood was obtained at baseline, cycle 4 day 1, and cycle 7 day 1. Study-level findings and limits: Expanded peripheral T cells had an undetermined antigen specificity. Among some nonresponders, normalized T-cell clonal expansion was also low.

Assay: immunoSEQ multiplex PCR; the TCRdb copy retains only in-frame clones and omits some. Of approximately 90,000 clones in the sample, about 85% were seen once. The J gene is TRBJ2-7, the V gene TRBV7-2; no reliable D call. The sample consisted of CD4+ or CD8+ T cells sorted from blood, taken in a trial of the OX40 agonist ivuxolimab. This clonotype originated in an adult with an advanced solid tumor such as melanoma, head and neck, liver or kidney cancer. CDR3 region: CASSLSPSSYEQYF. In nucleotides, the CDR3 is TGTGCCAGCAGCTTATCTCCTAGCTCCTACGAGCAGTACTTC. Full variable domain (missing parts from reference TRBV7-2 and TRBJ2-7): GAGVSQSPSNKVTEKGKDVELRCDPISGHTALYWYRQSLGQGLEFLIYFQGNSAPDKSGLPSDRFSAERTGGSVSTLTIQRTQQEDSAVYLCASSLSPSSYEQYFGPGTRLTVT.